The 27 T cell receptor beta chains below come from one sample, sequenced in a study of CD8 T cells in ankylosing spondylitis. Their antigen targets remain unknown. Study outcomes and limitations: For ankylosing spondylitis blood, a TCR beta motif of under ten highly homologous variants appeared characteristic.

One entry per CDR3 protein results from TCRdb running MiXCR on the 5' RACE reads. The sample shows hundreds of thousands of distinct CDR3 sequences, more than 9.5% of them seen only once. The specimen was blood, either unsorted or a sorted T cell fraction (not recorded which). The origin of the receptors is a male donor with ankylosing spondylitis.

This chain connects TRBV15 to TRBJ2-5; TRBD2 matches 8 bases. The CDR3 sequence is 16 residues long. The germline V gene has CDR1 LNHNV and CDR2 YYDKDF (reference sequence). Losses at the gene ends were 1 base for V and 6 bases for J; bases not matched to a gene: 10. CDR3 in amino acids: CATSRGGSGIGKTQYF. The CDR3 DNA sequence: TGTGCCACCAGCAGAGGAGGTAGCGGGATAGGAAAGACCCAGTACTTC.

The chain combines TRBV4-2 with TRBJ2-2, with 11 positions matching TRBD2. Germline values: CDR1 LGHNA, CDR2 YNFKEQ. J gave up 4 bases and V 0 bases, and 4 bases lay outside the gene matches. The CDR3 length is 17 residues. CDR3: CASSQDALAGGTGELFF. The CDR3 DNA is TGTGCCAGCAGCCAAGATGCCCTAGCGGGAGGCACCGGGGAGCTGTTTTTT.

This clonotype was found once. CDR3 region: CASSGRLETQYF. CDR3 DNA sequence: TGTGCCAGCAGTGGCCGGCTGGAGACCCAGTACTTC. V gene TRBV25-1 combines with J gene TRBJ2-5; D is undetermined. The CDR3 covers 12 residues. CDR1 MGHDK and CDR2 SYGVNS come from the germline V gene. Trimming pared 4 bases from V and 5 bases from J, leaving 8 bases between.

This clonotype was detected only a few times. This rearrangement joins TRBV20-1 to TRBJ2-7, with D tentatively TRBD2 (6 bases). The CDR3 runs 12 residues. From germline, CDR1 is DFQATT and CDR2 SNEGSKA (reference sequence). CDR3 DNA sequence: TGCGCAGGAGGGCTATCCATCTACGAGCAGTACTTC. This sequence encodes CAGGLSIYEQYF.

The sample holds many counts of this clonotype. The rearrangement joins TRBV20-1 to TRBJ2-3, with 8 bases that match TRBD1. V gave up 5 bases and J gave up 4 bases; unmatched junction bases: 5. CDR3 size: 13 residues. Germline V gene sequence: CDR1 DFQATT, CDR2 SNEGSKA (reference sequence). CDR3 in DNA: TGCAGTGCTCCCCGGACAGGGTCAGATACGCAGTATTTT. Translation: CSAPRTGSDTQYF.

This clonotype was counted between two and nine times. This chain uses TRBV7-2 with TRBJ2-5; 8 bases align to TRBD2. The V segment lost 3 bases and the J segment 7 bases; nucleotides outside the gene matches: 10. This CDR3 is built from 15 residues. CDR1 is SGHTA, CDR2 FQGNSA, per germline. The CDR3 DNA is TGTGCCAGCAGCTTTACGGGACTAGAGGCAGGGACCCAGTACTTC. It codes for CASSFTGLEAGTQYF.

V gene TRBV9 combines with J gene TRBJ1-4, with a weak D call TRBD1 (5 bases). The CDR3 sequence is 15 residues long. Trimming left V 3 bases short and J 1 base short, with 10 bases between. CDR1 and CDR2 from the germline V gene are SGDLS and YYNGEE. For the CDR3, the DNA is TGTGCCAGCAGCGCTGACAGAGGAACTAATGAAAAACTGTTTTTT. Translating gives CASSADRGTNEKLFF.

V gene TRBV20-1 combines with J gene TRBJ1-5; 7 nucleotides match TRBD1. This CDR3 has 16 residues. Germline V gene data show CDR1 as DFQATT and CDR2 as SNEGSKA (reference sequence). V trimming: 4 bases; J trimming: 9 bases; junction bases outside the gene matches: 18. The CDR3 bases are TGCAGTGCTACCCCGCCCCAGGGGGGTGTAATGCTGCCCCAGCATTTT. Translated, it gives CSATPPQGGVMLPQHF.

In its sample, this clonotype was seen a few times. The chain couples TRBV20-1 to TRBJ2-3, with 7 bases aligning to TRBD2. This CDR3 region has 13 residues. After removal of 8 bases from V and 2 bases from J, the junction contained 7 bases not matched to a gene. The V gene's germline CDR1 is DFQATT and CDR2 SNEGSKA (reference sequence). The CDR3 loop is CSTLLANTDTQYF. CDR3 sequence (DNA): TGCAGTACCTTACTAGCGAACACAGATACGCAGTATTTT.

The V and J genes are TRBV30 and TRBJ2-5, with D possibly TRBD2 on 6 matching bases. CDR3 size: 14 residues. Germline V CDR1 and CDR2: GTSNPN, SVGIG (reference sequence). V gave up 0 bases and J gave up 5 bases, with 13 bases separating them. CDR3 nucleotide sequence: TGTGCCTGGAGTGTAGGGGCCGGAGGGGAGACCCAGTACTTC. Its translation: CAWSVGAGGETQYF.

The chain has TRBV2 and TRBJ2-3, with TRBD2 identical over 9 bases. Trimming cost V 8 bases and J 3 bases; bases outside gene matches: 6. CDR3 length: 14 residues. From germline, CDR1 is SNHLY and CDR2 FYNNEI. The CDR3 region is CASQGTSITDTQYF. In nucleotides, the CDR3 is TGTGCCAGCCAGGGGACTAGCATTACAGATACGCAGTATTTT. The complete variable domain, with remaining parts taken from reference TRBV2 and TRBJ2-3, reads EPEVTQTPSHQVTQMGQEVILRCVPISNHLYFYWYRQILGQKVEFLVSFYNNEISEKSEIFDDQFSVERPDGSNFTLKIRSTKLEDSAMYFCASQGTSITDTQYFGPGTRLTVL.

This clonotype appeared many times. V and J are TRBV25-1 and TRBJ1-4; D is unclear. The CDR3 sequence is 14 residues long. V was shortened by 3 bases and J by 8 bases, with 13 bases between the two germline ends. Germline CDR1 MGHDK, CDR2 SYGVNS. CDR3 DNA sequence: TGTGCCAGCAGTGACCCGGACTGGAGGGAAAAACTGTTTTTT. Its translation is CASSDPDWREKLFF.

This clonotype has more than one count but fewer than ten. The V call is TRBV25-1, the J call TRBJ1-2; no reliable D call. The CDR3 has 11 residues. CDR1 and CDR2 from the germline V gene are MGHDK and SYGVNS. The V gene lost 4 bases and the J gene lost 8 bases, with 8 bases spanning the gap. The CDR3 loop reads CASSGLGGYTF. The CDR3 DNA is TGTGCCAGCAGTGGCCTTGGAGGCTACACCTTC.

This clonotype was observed a few times. This chain connects TRBV11-2 to TRBJ2-4, with 9 positions matching TRBD1. The CDR3 is made up of 14 amino acids. V lost 5 bases, J lost 8 bases, and 7 bases stayed unmatched. Germline V gene sequence: CDR1 SGHAT, CDR2 FQNNGV. The chain's CDR3 is CASSQQGAQDIQYF. CDR3 bases: TGTGCCAGCAGCCAACAGGGGGCTCAAGACATTCAGTACTTC.

This clonotype appeared many times. This chain connects TRBV12-3 or TRBV12-4 to TRBJ2-1; no clear D gene. Trimming stripped 7 bases from V and 4 bases from J, with 17 bases between. CDR3 length: 15 amino acids. This chain's CDR3 is CASTLRRVSYNEQFF. The CDR3 coding sequence is TGTGCCAGCACCCTTCGGAGAGTGAGTTACAATGAGCAGTTCTTC.

The chain links TRBV27 to TRBJ2-6; 10 bases map to TRBD1. The germline CDR1 and CDR2 sequences are MNHEY and SMNVEV (reference sequence). The CDR3 sequence is 18 residues long. Trimming removed 5 bases from V and 0 bases from J; junction bases left unmatched: 7. In DNA form, the CDR3 reads TGTGCCAGCAGTGAAAGACAGGGGGCCCACTCTGGGGCCAACGTCCTGACTTTC. Encoded protein: CASSERQGAHSGANVLTF.

The J gene is TRBJ2-5, the V gene TRBV7-2; 11 nucleotides agree with TRBD1. The CDR3 is 14 residues long. V gave up 5 bases and J gave up 4 bases; unmatched junction bases: 3. Germline-derived CDR1 and CDR2 are SGHTA and FQGNSA. CDR3 nucleotides: TGTGCCAGCAGCGGGGGACAGGGGGTAGAGACCCAGTACTTC. It encodes CASSGGQGVETQYF.

This clonotype was recorded many times. The chain employs TRBV18 and TRBJ1-1; a possible D gene is TRBD1 (6 bases). Trimming pared 6 bases from V and 10 bases from J, leaving 15 bases between. The CDR3 length is 12 residues. Germline values: CDR1 KGHSH, CDR2 LQKENI. CDR3 sequence: CASSPRGESAFF. DNA for the CDR3: TGTGCCAGCTCGCCAAGGGGGGAATCAGCTTTCTTT.

The rearrangement joins TRBV5-1 to TRBJ1-2, with 8 bases identical to TRBD1. V was pared by 4 bases and J by 8 bases, with 7 bases of the junction left unmatched. Germline CDR1 reads SGHRS; CDR2 reads YFSETQ. The CDR3 sequence is 13 residues long. As DNA, the CDR3 is TGCGCCAGCAGCGCACAGGGGGGGCAAGGCTACACCTTC. Protein sequence: CASSAQGGQGYTF.

This clonotype was detected only a few times. The chain employs TRBV2 and TRBJ2-2; the match to TRBD2 covers 10 bases. V lost 4 bases, J lost 1 base, and 0 bases stayed unmatched. The germline gives CDR1 SNHLY, CDR2 FYNNEI. CDR3 length: 15 amino acids. CDR3 sequence reads: CASSGTSGNTGELFF. The CDR3 region has the DNA TGTGCCAGCAGTGGGACTAGCGGGAACACCGGGGAGCTGTTTTTT.

The chain combines TRBV4-2 with TRBJ2-6; 13 bases map to TRBD2. This CDR3 is built from 20 residues. V shed 2 bases, J shed 2 bases, and the junction held 9 bases outside the gene matches. Germline V gene lookup returns CDR1 LGHNA and CDR2 YNFKEQ. Here the CDR3 reads CASSQTSGRARGTGANVLTF. The CDR3 bases are TGTGCCAGCAGCCAAACTAGCGGGAGGGCCAGAGGGACTGGGGCCAACGTCCTGACTTTC.

The rearrangement joins TRBV7-9 to TRBJ1-1; maybe TRBD1 (5 bases). Trimming removed 3 bases at V and 7 bases at J, with 15 bases between. The length of the CDR3 is 14 residues. The germline gives CDR1 SEHNR, CDR2 FQNEAQ (reference sequence). The CDR3 nucleotides are TGTGCCAGCAGCTTGTTGCGGGGGACTCATGAAGCTTTCTTT. It is translated as CASSLLRGTHEAFF.

Turning to this clonotype: One end of the junction is discordant with germline, which a read error may explain. J is TRBJ1-5 and V is TRBV6-1; no reliable D call. The CDR3 length is 14 residues. Germline CDR1 reads MNHNS; CDR2 reads SASEGT. CDR3: CASGVGSSKQPQHF. CDR3 nucleotides: TGTGCCAGCGGTGTTGGGTCTAGCAAACAGCCCCAGCATTTT.

Only a few counts were recorded for this clonotype. This chain joins TRBV7-9 and TRBJ2-1; 7 nucleotides match TRBD1. V shed 5 bases and J 6 bases; nucleotides not matched to a gene: 7. The CDR3 runs 14 residues. Germline values: CDR1 SEHNR, CDR2 FQNEAQ (reference sequence). CDR3 nucleotide sequence: TGTGCCAGCAGCCCCGGACAGGCCTTCAATGAGCAGTTCTTC. Its protein product is CASSPGQAFNEQFF. The whole variable domain, filled in from reference TRBV7-9 and TRBJ2-1, reads DTGVSQNPRHKITKRGQNVTFRCDPISEHNRLYWYRQTLGQGPEFLTYFQNEAQLEKSRLLSDRFSAERPKGSFSTLEIQRTEQGDSAMYLCASSPGQAFNEQFFGPGTRLTVL.

The chain combines TRBV24-1 with TRBJ2-3; D unresolved. CDR3 length equals 14 residues. CDR1 is KGHDR and CDR2 is SFDVKD in the germline V gene. V shed 3 bases and J shed 1 base, with 7 bases lying between them. CDR3 sequence: CATSDVGGTDTQYF. For the CDR3, the DNA is TGTGCCACCAGTGATGTCGGAGGCACAGATACGCAGTATTTT.

This clonotype was observed a few times. The CDR3 is CATELVTWGATEAFF. The DNA for the CDR3 is TGTGCCACTGAACTGGTTACATGGGGGGCTACTGAAGCTTTCTTT. The rearrangement uses TRBV7-8 and TRBJ1-1, with D perhaps TRBD1 (6 bases). CDR1 and CDR2 from the germline V gene are SGHVS and FQNEAQ. The ends were cut back, 10 bases at V and 5 bases at J, with 23 bases in the middle. This CDR3 contains 15 residues.

The rearrangement links TRBV5-1 to TRBJ2-7; no clear D. Germline V gene lookup returns CDR1 SGHRS and CDR2 YFSETQ. The CDR3 contains 13 residues. V shed 4 bases and J shed 2 bases, with 10 bases lying between them. DNA for the CDR3: TGCGCCAGCAGCCGTACTGCACCCTACGAGCAGTACTTC. Its protein is CASSRTAPYEQYF. The full variable domain, completed using reference TRBV5-1 and TRBJ2-7, is KAGVTQTPRYLIKTRGQQVTLSCSPISGHRSVSWYQQTPGQGLQFLFEYFSETQRNKGNFPGRFSGRQFSNSRSEMNVSTLELGDSALYLCASSRTAPYEQYFGPGTRLTVT.